This TCR beta chain was identified during a study of human T cells and chemical hapten exposure. Study-level findings and limits: TCRs above 1 in 1000 frequency stayed constant with DPC sensitization.

Per germline, CDR1 ENHRY and CDR2 SYGVKD. J lost 5 bases, V lost 10 bases, and 8 bases had no gene match. The CDR3 is 14 amino acids. TCRdb independently ran MiXCR on the RACE reads; one entry per CDR3 protein. The sample contains 300,000 to 450,000 distinct CDR3 sequences, over 5% of which appear only once. In its sample, this clonotype was seen many times. What it recognizes is unknown. Time point described: pre-sensitization, week 0. Sample treatment: therapeutic diphenylcyclopropenone sensitization with weekly scalp DPC. Researchers sampled blood before each patch test went on. The source material was whole blood, sampled in connection with sensitization to the hapten diphenylcyclopropenone (DPC). The chain recombines TRBV10-3 with TRBJ2-1; 10 bases align to TRBD2. The TCR was taken from a woman between 18 and 30 years old with alopecia areata. Some clones in this sample may be carry-over from other donors' samples. CDR3 residues: CATRPLAGNNEQFF. The CDR3 DNA is TGTGCCACCCGACCACTAGCGGGAAACAATGAGCAGTTCTTC.